Within the sample, the clone carrying this T cell receptor beta chain is medium-sized. Its matching antigen is unknown. This CDR3 is 15 amino acids long. The trim removed 2 bases at V and 1 base at J, leaving 2 bases unmatched. Germline V gives CDR1 LGHDT, CDR2 YNNKEL (reference sequence). One entry per CDR3 protein, called by TCRdb with MiXCR from the 5' RACE reads. Of 550,000 to 700,000 distinct CDR3 sequences in the sample, about 18% were seen once. The data were taken from a study of T-cell memory formation after mild COVID-19. Whole-study findings and limits: Detection of some responders pre-infection suggested pre-existing cross-reactive memory T cells participated. Clones that contracted clustered mainly in CM and EM if CD4+ and in EMRA if CD8+.

Specimen: PBMCs or a T cell subset sorted from them (not recorded which). The receptor's source is an adult woman who had mild COVID-19 (a few samples of this study predate the infection). Cell type and time point are not known. The chain carries TRBV3-1 and TRBJ2-7, with TRBD1 identical over 10 bases. The CDR3 nucleotides read TGTGCCAGCAGCCAACCGGGACAGGGGTCCTACGAGCAGTACTTC. This encodes CASSQPGQGSYEQYF.